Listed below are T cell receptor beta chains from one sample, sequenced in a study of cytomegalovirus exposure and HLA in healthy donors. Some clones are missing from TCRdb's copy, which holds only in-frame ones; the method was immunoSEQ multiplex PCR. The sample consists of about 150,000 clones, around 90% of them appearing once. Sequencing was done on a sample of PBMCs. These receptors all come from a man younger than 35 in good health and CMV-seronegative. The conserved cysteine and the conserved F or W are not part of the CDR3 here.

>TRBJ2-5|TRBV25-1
ASSGPGLGQETQY
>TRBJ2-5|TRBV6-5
ASSWGEGVGETQY
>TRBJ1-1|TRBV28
ASSVTGNTEAF
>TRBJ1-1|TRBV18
ASSYTGTGGTEAF
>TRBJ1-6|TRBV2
ASNQGRINSPLH
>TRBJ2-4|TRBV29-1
STWGGFGDPNIQY
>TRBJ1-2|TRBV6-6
ASSPEQVFGYT
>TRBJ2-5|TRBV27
ASSLMAGGETQY
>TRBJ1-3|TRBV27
ASSRGTERNTIY
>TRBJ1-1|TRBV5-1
ASSSGQGVDTEAF
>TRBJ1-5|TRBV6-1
ASSDNGGQPQH
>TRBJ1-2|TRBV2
ASSVGGQGISGYT
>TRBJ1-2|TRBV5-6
ASSVLTAPYGYT
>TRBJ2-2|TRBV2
ASSPFIAGGVTGELF
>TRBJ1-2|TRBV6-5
ASSPLGGHYGYT
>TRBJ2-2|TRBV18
ASSPRGTYDTGELF
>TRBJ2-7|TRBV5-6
ASSLRGSLYEQY
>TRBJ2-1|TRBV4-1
ASSQAGLRPHNEQF
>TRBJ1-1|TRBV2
ASRVFEAF
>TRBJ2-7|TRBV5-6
ASSLRAGGYEQY
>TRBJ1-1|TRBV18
ASSDGTANTEAF
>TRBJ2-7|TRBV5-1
ASRGSYEQY
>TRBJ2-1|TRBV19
ASSITPGPGSEQF